The 30 T cell receptor beta chains below were found in one sample sequenced in a study of beta chain features in type 1 diabetes. The investigators reverse transcribed all of the isolated RNA, so they sequenced expressed TCRB transcripts. Repertoires were generated with immunoSEQ multiplex PCR, while TCRdb's copy carries only in-frame clones and drops some. Of around 41,000 clones detected, 66% appear once; the ten largest clones hold approximately 1.7%. These receptors are not linked to any known antigen. Regarding the study as a whole: TCRB CDR3s from Type 1 diabetes patients were moderately but significantly shorter in all four CD4+ subsets.

The specimen sequenced was Tregs from blood. The receptors were gathered from a man in his thirties or forties with type 1 diabetes. Some clones in this sample may be carry-over from other donors' samples.

The CDR3 bases are TGCGCCAGCAGCCAAGAGAGGGACGGACAGTACTATGGCTACACCTTC. Amino acid sequence: CASSQERDGQYYGYTF. The rearrangement joins TRBV4-1 to TRBJ1-2; tentative D call: TRBD1 (6 bases). With 0 bases removed from V and 3 bases from J, the gap between germline ends came to 14 bases. This CDR3 contains 16 residues. CDR1 MGHRA and CDR2 YSYEKL come from the germline V gene.

This chain connects TRBV28 to TRBJ1-1; D is ambiguous. CDR1 MDHEN and CDR2 SYDVKM come from the germline V gene. This CDR3 has 12 amino acids. Trimming left V 4 bases short and J 4 bases short, with 7 bases between. The CDR3 is CASSSPFTEAFF. CDR3 in DNA: TGTGCCAGCAGTTCCCCCTTCACTGAAGCTTTCTTT.

The chain recombines TRBV4-1 with TRBJ2-3, with TRBD2 identical over 8 bases. CDR1 and CDR2 (germline): MGHRA, YSYEKL. The CDR3 has 17 residues. J was trimmed by 1 base and V by 1 base; bases with no gene match: 7. The CDR3 sequence is CASSQGGAGGGTDTQYF. In nucleotides, the CDR3 is TGCGCCAGCAGCCAAGGAGGGGCGGGGGGAGGCACAGATACGCAGTATTTT.

In its sample, this clone was seen a few times. The CDR3 loop is CASSIVGVTGELFF. The DNA for the CDR3 is TGTGCCAGTAGTATAGTAGGGGTCACCGGGGAGCTGTTTTTT. V gene TRBV19 combines with J gene TRBJ2-2; TRBD1 is a possible D gene (5 bases). V was pared by 1 base and J by 4 bases, with 7 bases between. CDR1 and CDR2 (germline): LNHDA, SQIVND (reference sequence). CDR3 length: 14 amino acids.

This chain links TRBV5-1 with TRBJ2-1, with a tentative D call TRBD2 (6 bases). Germline V gives CDR1 SGHRS, CDR2 YFSETQ. The CDR3 consists of 13 residues. Trimming removed 5 bases from V and 9 bases from J, with 15 bases in between. CDR3 coding DNA: TGCGCCAGCAGTAACGTCGAGGGAGGTGAGCAGTTCTTC. As protein: CASSNVEGGEQFF. Using reference TRBV5-1 and TRBJ2-1 for the parts outside the CDR3, the full variable domain is KAGVTQTPRYLIKTRGQQVTLSCSPISGHRSVSWYQQTPGQGLQFLFEYFSETQRNKGNFPGRFSGRQFSNSRSEMNVSTLELGDSALYLCASSNVEGGEQFFGPGTRLTVL.

The chain carries TRBV11-2 and TRBJ1-6; 10 bases are a match to TRBD1. J lost 7 bases, V lost 5 bases, and 8 bases had no gene match. Per the germline V gene, CDR1 is SGHAT and CDR2 is FQNNGV. This CDR3 is built from 16 residues. The CDR3 protein is CASSPGQGQGNSPLHF. The CDR3 DNA reads TGTGCCAGCAGCCCGGGACAGGGGCAGGGGAATTCACCCCTCCACTTT.

This clone was counted only a few times. This sequence joins TRBV5-5 and TRBJ1-5; 8 bases are a match to TRBD1. In germline, CDR1 is SGHKS, CDR2 YYEKEE (reference sequence). CDR3 size: 14 residues. Unmatched junction bases numbered 6, after V lost 2 bases and J lost 8 bases. This chain's CDR3 is CASSFTGGLKPQHF. DNA for the CDR3: TGTGCCAGCAGCTTCACAGGGGGGCTGAAGCCCCAGCATTTT.

This clone was recorded only once. One end of the junction fails to match germline, which may point to a read error. The chain carries TRBV7-9 and TRBJ1-2; TRBD1 matches 7 bases. CDR3 size: 15 residues. The germline V gene encodes CDR1 SEHNR and CDR2 FQNEAQ (reference sequence). The DNA for the CDR3 is TGCAGCACGGGCAAAACCGGGACAGCTAACTATGGCTACACCTTC. Residues: CSTGKTGTANYGYTF.

This clone was counted between two and nine times. The chain recombines TRBV10-1 with TRBJ2-3; unclear D gene. The germline V gene has CDR1 WNHNN and CDR2 SYGVQD (reference sequence). V was shortened by 2 bases and J by 4 bases, with 7 bases between the two germline ends. This CDR3 is 13 amino acids long. Here the CDR3 DNA reads TGCGCCAGCAGTGAGGCTAGTCCAGATACGCAGTATTTT. Encoded protein: CASSEASPDTQYF.

This clone was detected only a few times. This rearrangement joins TRBV6-1 to TRBJ2-3, with D perhaps TRBD2 (6 bases). Germline V gene data show CDR1 as MNHNS and CDR2 as SASEGT. Trimming shortened V by 6 bases and J by 5 bases, and 12 bases separated the two germline ends. This CDR3 contains 13 residues. The CDR3 DNA sequence: TGTGCCAGCAGGGGAGGCCTCGGAGATACGCAGTATTTT. This gives the protein CASRGGLGDTQYF.

The rearrangement uses TRBV5-1 and TRBJ2-3; D possibly corresponds to TRBD1 (6 bases). This CDR3 comprises 15 residues. Looked up from germline, CDR1 is SGHRS and CDR2 is YFSETQ. With 2 bases removed from V and 2 bases from J, the gap between germline ends came to 12 bases. The CDR3 DNA is TGCGCCAGCAGCTTTATCACAGGGAACACAGATACGCAGTATTTT. Translated: CASSFITGNTDTQYF.

The chain is built from TRBV5-1 and TRBJ1-4; D uncertain. V was shortened by 0 bases and J by 3 bases, with 9 bases between the two germline ends. Germline lookup yields CDR1 SGHRS and CDR2 YFSETQ. This CDR3 is built from 15 residues. This CDR3 reads CASSLGFGPNEKLFF. The CDR3 DNA reads TGCGCCAGCAGCTTGGGTTTTGGGCCTAATGAAAAACTGTTTTTT.

The rearrangement joins TRBV28 to TRBJ2-7, with D perhaps matching TRBD2 (5 bases). The CDR3 is made up of 16 amino acids. Trimming removed 5 bases from V and 7 bases from J, with 24 bases in between. Germline V gene sequence: CDR1 MDHEN, CDR2 SYDVKM. This chain's CDR3 is CASSRSEGIADWEQYF. In DNA, the CDR3 is TGTGCCAGCAGTCGCTCCGAGGGCATCGCCGATTGGGAGCAGTACTTC. The variable domain in full, with the rest retrieved from reference TRBV28 and TRBJ2-7, is DVKVTQSSRYLVKRTGEKVFLECVQDMDHENMFWYRQDPGLGLRLIYFSYDVKMKEKGDIPEGYSVSREKKERFSLILESASTNQTSMYLCASSRSEGIADWEQYFGPGTRLTVT.

This chain joins TRBV23-1 and TRBJ2-4, with TRBD1 matching over 8 bases. TRBV23-1 is placed among ORFs of uncertain function. The V segment lost 4 bases and the J segment 7 bases; nucleotides outside the gene matches: 9. The CDR3 length is 15 residues. CDR3 in DNA: TGCGCCAGCAGTCGCCCGGACAGGGTCGATAACATTCAGTACTTC. Its translation: CASSRPDRVDNIQYF.

The chain couples TRBV5-1 to TRBJ1-5; maybe TRBD1 (5 bases). The CDR3 is made up of 13 amino acids. V was clipped by 2 bases and J by 8 bases, with 11 bases between them. Germline V CDR1 and CDR2: SGHRS, YFSETQ. The DNA for the CDR3 is TGCGCCAGCAGCTTCAGCTCGGGGGAGCCCCAGCATTTT. Its translation: CASSFSSGEPQHF.

The chain has TRBV7-2 and TRBJ1-1; 9 bases match TRBD1. V was clipped by 3 bases and J by 1 base; unmatched bases: 3. CDR1 and CDR2 (germline): SGHTA, FQGNSA. CDR3 length equals 15 residues. CDR3 region: CASSFTQGANTEAFF. The CDR3 nucleotides are TGTGCCAGCAGCTTTACACAGGGGGCGAACACTGAAGCTTTCTTT.

This sequence joins TRBV19 and TRBJ2-5, with D tentatively TRBD1 (6 bases). CDR1 LNHDA and CDR2 SQIVND come from the germline V gene (reference sequence). The CDR3 runs 15 residues. V lost 5 bases and J lost 5, with 18 bases in between. As DNA, the CDR3 is TGTGCCAGTAGTTTTCCTTCGGGACACACGGAGACCCAGTACTTC. It encodes CASSFPSGHTETQYF.

The V call is TRBV28, the J call TRBJ2-1; a possible D gene is TRBD2 (7 bases). From germline, CDR1 is MDHEN and CDR2 SYDVKM. This CDR3 contains 15 residues. V shed 4 bases and J shed 5 bases, with 15 bases lying between them. CDR3 sequence reads: CASSSRGAPHNEQFF. In nucleotides, the CDR3 is TGTGCCAGCAGTTCCCGGGGGGCCCCCCACAATGAGCAGTTCTTC.

The J gene is TRBJ2-3, the V gene TRBV5-6; D is ambiguous. Germline loops: CDR1 SGHDT, CDR2 YYEEEE. Trimming removed 2 bases from V and 6 bases from J, with 13 bases in between. The CDR3 loop spans 14 amino acids. The DNA for the CDR3 is TGTGCCAGCAGCTTACTAACCTCTGTGGATACGCAGTATTTT. Protein: CASSLLTSVDTQYF.

This clone has only one observation. J is TRBJ1-2 and V is TRBV19; weak D call: TRBD1 (5 bases). The V end lost 7 bases, the J end lost 6 bases, and 18 bases lay between the germline ends. Germline CDR1 reads LNHDA; CDR2 reads SQIVND (reference sequence). The CDR3 runs 14 residues. CDR3 sequence: CASTHQGPGHGYTF. In DNA form, the CDR3 reads TGTGCCAGTACCCACCAGGGTCCTGGACATGGCTACACCTTC.

This clone has more than one count but fewer than ten. The chain uses TRBV6-5 and TRBJ2-7; tentative D call: TRBD1 (6 bases). This CDR3 is 15 amino acids long. Germline V gene sequence: CDR1 MNHEY, CDR2 SVGAGI. The V end lost 6 bases, the J end lost 1 base, and 16 bases lay between the germline ends. CDR3 DNA: TGTGCCAGCAGGTTCGGCAGGGGTGGATCCTACGAGCAGTACTTC. It specifies CASRFGRGGSYEQYF.

The chain carries TRBV30 and TRBJ1-5; 7 nucleotides align to TRBD1. The CDR3 consists of 13 residues. Germline CDR1 and CDR2: GTSNPN and SVGIG (reference sequence). The ends lost 1 base at V and 9 bases at J; junction bases unmatched: 6. For the CDR3, the DNA is TGTGCCTGGAGTGGAGGACAGGACCTGCCCCAGCATTTT. Protein sequence: CAWSGGQDLPQHF.

The chain uses TRBV5-1 and TRBJ1-2; the D is unclear. V gave up 4 bases and J gave up 4 bases, with 8 bases separating them. The CDR3 runs to 12 residues. Germline V gene data show CDR1 as SGHRS and CDR2 as YFSETQ. The CDR3 protein is CASSAVGYGYTF. Written as DNA, the CDR3 is TGCGCCAGCAGCGCGGTCGGCTATGGCTACACCTTC.

The rearrangement links TRBV5-1 to TRBJ1-2, with 9 bases lining up with TRBD1. The CDR3 spans 13 residues. Unmatched junction bases numbered 0, after V lost 0 bases and J lost 6 bases. Germline loops: CDR1 SGHRS, CDR2 YFSETQ. This CDR3 reads CASSLGQGDGYTF. Here the CDR3 DNA reads TGCGCCAGCAGCTTGGGACAGGGGGATGGCTACACCTTC.

The chain has TRBV7-2 and TRBJ2-2, with TRBD2 matching 16 bases. The ends lost 5 bases at V and 8 bases at J; junction bases unmatched: 8. This CDR3 is 17 amino acids long. Germline lookup yields CDR1 SGHTA and CDR2 FQGNSA. The CDR3, as DNA: TGTGCCAGCAGCCCCCTCGGGACTAGCGGGGGGGCGGGGGAGCTGTTTTTT. Translating gives CASSPLGTSGGAGELFF.

The V gene is TRBV7-2, the J gene TRBJ2-1; TRBD1 matches 12 bases. The V and J ends lost 8 bases and 6 bases, in that order; junction bases with no gene match: 5. The V gene's germline CDR1 is SGHTA and CDR2 FQGNSA. The CDR3 runs to 14 residues. In DNA form, the CDR3 reads TGTGCCAGCTTAAGGGGACAGGGGGCCAATGAGCAGTTCTTC. It translates to CASLRGQGANEQFF.

V is TRBV5-1 and J is TRBJ2-2; TRBD1 aligns across 8 bases. Germline V gene lookup returns CDR1 SGHRS and CDR2 YFSETQ. V shed 4 bases, J shed 5 bases, and the junction held 7 bases outside the gene matches. The CDR3 contains 15 residues. CDR3 nucleotide sequence: TGCGCCAGCAGCAAGGGACAGGAGACGACCGGGGAGCTGTTTTTT. Residues: CASSKGQETTGELFF.

The chain is built from TRBV19 and TRBJ1-1; D is ambiguous. Looked up from germline, CDR1 is LNHDA and CDR2 is SQIVND (reference sequence). The V end lost 0 bases, the J end lost 1 base, and 6 bases lay between the germline ends. The length of the CDR3 is 14 residues. CDR3 amino acids: CASSIDPWNTEAFF. The CDR3, as DNA: TGTGCCAGTAGTATAGATCCCTGGAACACTGAAGCTTTCTTT.

The rearrangement uses TRBV28 and TRBJ1-5; TRBD1 aligns across 8 bases. The CDR3 runs 15 residues. The germline V gene has CDR1 MDHEN and CDR2 SYDVKM. Losses at the gene ends were 3 bases for V and 9 bases for J; bases not matched to a gene: 10. CDR3 loop: CASSFNRGGSPPQHF. The DNA for the CDR3 is TGTGCCAGCAGTTTTAACAGGGGGGGTAGTCCGCCCCAGCATTTT.

This sequence joins TRBV7-2 and TRBJ2-5; possibly TRBD1 for D (5 bases). The CDR3 runs to 14 residues. The V gene lost 5 bases and the J gene lost 9 bases, with 19 bases spanning the gap. Germline CDR1 SGHTA, CDR2 FQGNSA. The CDR3 DNA sequence: TGTGCCAGCAGCGGACCGGGCCCAGAAGGGGCCCAGTACTTC. Translating gives CASSGPGPEGAQYF.